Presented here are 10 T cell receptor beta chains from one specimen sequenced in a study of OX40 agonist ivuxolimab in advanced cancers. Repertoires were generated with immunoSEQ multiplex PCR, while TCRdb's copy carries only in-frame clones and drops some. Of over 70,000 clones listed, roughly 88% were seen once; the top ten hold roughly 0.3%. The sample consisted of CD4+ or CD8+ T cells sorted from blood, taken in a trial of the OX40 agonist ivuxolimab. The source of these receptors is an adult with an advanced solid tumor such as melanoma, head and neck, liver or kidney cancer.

CDR3 bases: TGTGCCAGCAACACCACTTACTATGGCTACACCTTC. This codes for CASNTTYYGYTF. The V call is TRBV21-1, the J call TRBJ1-2. TRBV21-1 is shown as a pseudogene. This CDR3 has 12 amino acids.

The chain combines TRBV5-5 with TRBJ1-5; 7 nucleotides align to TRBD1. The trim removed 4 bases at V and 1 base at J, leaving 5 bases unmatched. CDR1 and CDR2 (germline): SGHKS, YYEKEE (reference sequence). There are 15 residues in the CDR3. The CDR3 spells CASSPATGSNQPQHF. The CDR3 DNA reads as TGTGCCAGCAGCCCCGCGACAGGGAGCAATCAGCCCCAGCATTTT.

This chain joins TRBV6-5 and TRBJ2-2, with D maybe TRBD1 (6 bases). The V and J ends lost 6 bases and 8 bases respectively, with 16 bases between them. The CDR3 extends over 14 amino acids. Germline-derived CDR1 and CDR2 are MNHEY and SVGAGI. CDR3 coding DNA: TGTGCCAGCAGGCCGGACAGTCATGTGGGGGAGCTGTTTTTT. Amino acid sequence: CASRPDSHVGELFF.

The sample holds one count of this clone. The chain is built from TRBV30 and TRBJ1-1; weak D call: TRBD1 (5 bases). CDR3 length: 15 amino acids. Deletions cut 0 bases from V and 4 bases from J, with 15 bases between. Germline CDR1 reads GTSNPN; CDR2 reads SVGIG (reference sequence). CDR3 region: CAWSVLQGRTTEAFF. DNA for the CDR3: TGTGCCTGGAGTGTACTTCAGGGTAGGACCACTGAAGCTTTCTTT.

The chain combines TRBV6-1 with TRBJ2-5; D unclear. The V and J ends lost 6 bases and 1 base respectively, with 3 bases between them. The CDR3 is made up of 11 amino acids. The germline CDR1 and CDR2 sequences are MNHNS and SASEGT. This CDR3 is CASRGQETQYF. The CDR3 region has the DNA TGTGCCAGCAGGGGCCAAGAGACCCAGTACTTC.

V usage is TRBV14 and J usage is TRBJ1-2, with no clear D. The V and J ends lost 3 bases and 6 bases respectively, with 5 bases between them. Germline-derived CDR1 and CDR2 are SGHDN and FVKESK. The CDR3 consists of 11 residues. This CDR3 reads CASSQGNGYTF. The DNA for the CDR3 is TGTGCCAGCAGCCAGGGGAATGGCTACACCTTC.

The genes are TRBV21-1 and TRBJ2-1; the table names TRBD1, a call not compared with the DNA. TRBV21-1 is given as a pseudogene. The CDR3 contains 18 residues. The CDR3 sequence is CASSKGEGRGWSYNEQFF. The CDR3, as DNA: TGTGCCAGCAGCAAAGGTGAGGGCAGGGGGTGGTCCTACAATGAGCAGTTCTTC.

The CDR3 DNA follows: TGTGCCAGTAGTTTGGCTGGGCAGAGCTATGGCTACACCTTC. Amino acids: CASSLAGQSYGYTF. The gene calls are TRBV19 and TRBJ1-2; D gene unclear. The CDR3 totals 14 residues. The germline gives CDR1 LNHDA, CDR2 SQIVND (reference sequence). With 5 bases removed from V and 4 bases from J, the gap between germline ends came to 14 bases.

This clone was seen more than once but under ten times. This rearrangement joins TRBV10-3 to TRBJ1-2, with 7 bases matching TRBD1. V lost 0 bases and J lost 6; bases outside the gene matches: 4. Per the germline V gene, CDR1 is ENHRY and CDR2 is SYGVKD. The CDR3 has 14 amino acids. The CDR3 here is CAISESRGPDGYTF. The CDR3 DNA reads TGTGCCATCAGTGAGTCGAGGGGGCCGGATGGCTACACCTTC.

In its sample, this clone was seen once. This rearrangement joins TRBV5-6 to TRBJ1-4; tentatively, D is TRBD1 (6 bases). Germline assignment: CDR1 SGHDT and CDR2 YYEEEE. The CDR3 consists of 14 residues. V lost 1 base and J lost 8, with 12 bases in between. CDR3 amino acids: CASSLTGLKEKLFF. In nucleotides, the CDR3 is TGTGCCAGCAGCTTGACAGGGTTAAAGGAAAAACTGTTTTTT.